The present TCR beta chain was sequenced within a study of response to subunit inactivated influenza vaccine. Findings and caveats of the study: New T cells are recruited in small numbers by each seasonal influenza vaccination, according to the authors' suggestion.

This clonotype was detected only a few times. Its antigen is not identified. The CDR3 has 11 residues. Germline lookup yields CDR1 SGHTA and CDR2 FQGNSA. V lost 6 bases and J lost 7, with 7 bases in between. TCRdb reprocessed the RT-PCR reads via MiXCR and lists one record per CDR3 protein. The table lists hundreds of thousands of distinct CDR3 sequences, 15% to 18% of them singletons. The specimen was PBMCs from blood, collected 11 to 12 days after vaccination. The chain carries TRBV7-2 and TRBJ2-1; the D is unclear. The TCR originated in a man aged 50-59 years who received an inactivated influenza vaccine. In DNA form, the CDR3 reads TGTGCCAGCAGGCAGGTTAATGAGCAGTTCTTC. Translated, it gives CASRQVNEQFF.